One sample yielded the 14 T cell receptor beta chains listed below, sequenced in a study of shared clonotypes between healthy human individuals. Measured with immunoSEQ multiplex PCR; TCRdb has only the in-frame clones, and not every one. The sample consists of about 1.1 million clones, more than 75% of them appearing once. The sample was memory CD4+ T cells from PBMCs. Stated subset: CD45RA-negative fraction. Source of these receptors: a man aged 18 to 29 in good health. Some clones in this sample may be carry-over from other donors' samples.

This sequence joins TRBV5-1 and TRBJ2-5, with TRBD2 identical over 8 bases. Germline CDR1 is SGHRS and CDR2 is YFSETQ. V gave up 1 base and J gave up 5 bases; unmatched junction bases: 13. The CDR3 runs to 17 residues. The CDR3 DNA reads TGCGCCAGCAGCTTGAGTTCCTCGGGAGGGGGTTTGGAGACCCAGTACTTC. Protein product: CASSLSSSGGGLETQYF.

This clone was detected once. The rearrangement joins TRBV7-4 to TRBJ2-1; D call uncertain. The CDR3 is made up of 14 amino acids. The germline V gene encodes CDR1 SGHVT and CDR2 SQSDAQ. Between the trimmed V and J ends, which lost 1 base and 10 bases, there was a span of 14 bases. The DNA for the CDR3 is TGTGCCAGCAGCTTAGTCCTGGTAGTAGGGGAGCAGTTCTTC. Its protein is CASSLVLVVGEQFF.

The chain recombines TRBV11-2 with TRBJ1-4, with D possibly TRBD1 on 6 matching bases. The V and J ends lost 4 bases and 11 bases respectively, with 17 bases between them. The CDR3 length is 14 residues. Germline assignment: CDR1 SGHAT and CDR2 FQNNGV. The CDR3 nucleotides read TGTGCCAGCAGCTACCAACGACAGGACCCCAAACTGTTTTTT. Its protein is CASSYQRQDPKLFF.

This clone has a handful of counts. The chain joins TRBV29-1 to TRBJ1-2; the match to TRBD1 covers 11 bases. Germline lookup yields CDR1 SQVTM and CDR2 ANQGSEA. The ends lost 7 bases at V and 4 bases at J; junction bases unmatched: 5. CDR3 length: 13 amino acids. The CDR3 sequence is CSARTGGSYGYTF. CDR3 bases: TGCAGCGCTCGGACAGGGGGCAGCTATGGCTACACCTTC.

As for this clone: A much larger clone sits a single nucleotide away, making a read error possible. The same CDR3 arises from other DNA sequences in this sample as well. CDR3 in amino acids: CSVLSAAGATEAFF. CDR3 in DNA: TGCAGCGTTCTGTCGGCCGCAGGGGCTACTGAAGCTTTCTTT. This rearrangement joins TRBV29-1 to TRBJ1-1, with D perhaps TRBD1 (6 bases). The CDR3 has 14 residues. V lost 5 bases, J lost 5 bases, and 18 bases lay in between. Germline V lookup: CDR1 SQVTM, CDR2 ANQGSEA.

The chain couples TRBV5-8 to TRBJ1-5; no clear D. The V and J ends lost 4 bases and 2 bases respectively, with 16 bases between them. CDR1 and CDR2 from the germline V gene are SGHTS and YDEGEE. This CDR3 comprises 16 residues. CDR3 residues: CASSPWEGGGNQPQHF. CDR3 sequence (DNA): TGTGCCAGCAGCCCTTGGGAGGGTGGGGGCAATCAGCCCCAGCATTTT.

Note on this clone: Its ends do not fully match the called genes, so a read error is possible. The V call is TRBV14, the J call TRBJ1-5; TRBD1 is a possible D gene (5 bases). Germline CDR1 SGHDN, CDR2 FVKESK. This CDR3 is 15 amino acids long. The CDR3 DNA is TGTTCCAGCAGCCAGCGGCGGGGGGGGAATCAGCCCCAGCATTTT. Amino acid sequence: CSSSQRRGGNQPQHF.

The chain combines TRBV18 with TRBJ1-2; D perhaps matches TRBD1 (6 bases). The CDR3 covers 14 residues. With 3 bases removed from V and 5 bases from J, the gap between germline ends came to 13 bases. CDR1 and CDR2 from the germline V gene are KGHSH and LQKENI. The CDR3 loop reads CASSPLGGPYGYTF. The CDR3 coding sequence is TGTGCCAGCTCACCCCTCGGGGGGCCTTATGGCTACACCTTC.

This rearrangement joins TRBV6-1 to TRBJ2-3; the D gene is possibly TRBD2 (5 bases). Germline V gene data show CDR1 as MNHNS and CDR2 as SASEGT. V shed 7 bases and J shed 0 bases, with 11 bases lying between them. CDR3 length: 14 residues. CDR3 protein: CASTDSWSTDTQYF. DNA for the CDR3: TGTGCCAGCACGGACTCTTGGAGCACAGATACGCAGTATTTT.

The rearrangement links TRBV29-1 to TRBJ2-1; 8 bases map to TRBD1. The trim removed 7 bases at V and 7 bases at J, leaving 6 bases unmatched. The CDR3 consists of 12 residues. In germline, CDR1 is SQVTM, CDR2 ANQGSEA. The CDR3 DNA is TGCAGCGCAGGACAGGGTGGGAATGAGCAGTTCTTC. It is translated as CSAGQGGNEQFF.

This chain links TRBV25-1 with TRBJ2-3; no definite D call. V lost 1 base and J lost 2, with 10 bases in between. CDR1 is MGHDK and CDR2 is SYGVNS in the germline V gene. The CDR3 runs 15 residues. This CDR3 reads CASSESSRFTDTQYF. The CDR3 nucleotides read TGTGCCAGCAGTGAATCTAGTCGGTTCACAGATACGCAGTATTTT. The complete variable domain, with remaining parts taken from reference TRBV25-1 and TRBJ2-3, reads EADIYQTPRYLVIGTGKKITLECSQTMGHDKMYWYQQDPGMELHLIHYSYGVNSTEKGDLSSESTVSRIRTEHFPLTLESARPSHTSQYLCASSESSRFTDTQYFGPGTRLTVL.

This clone was observed many times. The gene calls are TRBV11-1 and TRBJ2-7; possibly TRBD1 or TRBD2 for D (6 bases each). Germline V gene sequence: CDR1 SGHAT, CDR2 FQDESV (reference sequence). The CDR3 sequence is 16 residues long. Trimming cost V 1 base and J 2 bases, with 15 bases left between them. CDR3 sequence: CASSLDWGADTYEQYF. The CDR3 DNA reads as TGTGCCAGCAGCTTAGATTGGGGGGCAGACACCTACGAGCAGTACTTC.

For this clone: The sample holds other DNA sequences that translate to the same CDR3. The gene calls are TRBV5-1 and TRBJ2-5, with D uncertain. Deletions cut 0 bases from V and 2 bases from J, with 5 bases between. The germline V gene has CDR1 SGHRS and CDR2 YFSETQ. This CDR3 is 13 amino acids long. CDR3 sequence (DNA): TGCGCCAGCAGCTTGGTACCGCAAGAGACCCAGTACTTC. Residues: CASSLVPQETQYF.

The V and J genes are TRBV7-3 and TRBJ2-2; D gene unclear. The V gene lost 0 bases and the J gene lost 1 base, with 9 bases spanning the gap. This CDR3 comprises 16 residues. Germline V gives CDR1 SGHTA, CDR2 FQGTGA. The chain's CDR3 is CASSLTRVGNTGELFF. The CDR3, as DNA: TGTGCCAGCAGCTTAACCCGGGTGGGGAACACCGGGGAGCTGTTTTTT.